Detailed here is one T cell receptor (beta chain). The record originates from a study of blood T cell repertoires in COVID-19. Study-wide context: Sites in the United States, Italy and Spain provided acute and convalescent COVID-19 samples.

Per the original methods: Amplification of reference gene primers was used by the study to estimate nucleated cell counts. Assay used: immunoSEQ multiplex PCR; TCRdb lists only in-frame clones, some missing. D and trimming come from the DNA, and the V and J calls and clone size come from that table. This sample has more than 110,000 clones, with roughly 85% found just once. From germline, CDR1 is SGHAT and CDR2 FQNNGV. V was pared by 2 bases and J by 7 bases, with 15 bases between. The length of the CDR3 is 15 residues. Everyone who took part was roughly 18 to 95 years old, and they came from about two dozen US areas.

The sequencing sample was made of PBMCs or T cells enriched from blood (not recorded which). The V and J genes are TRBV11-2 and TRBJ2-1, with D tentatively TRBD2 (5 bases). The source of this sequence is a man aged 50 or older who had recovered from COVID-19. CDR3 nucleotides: TGTGCCAGCAGCTTAAGTCTACCCCCGGGGAATGAGCAGTTCTTC. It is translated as CASSLSLPPGNEQFF.